This TCR beta chain was captured by sequencing in a study of blood T cells in healthy people across ages. Overall study context: Per two T cells, about one barcoded beta molecule was captured through template switching. Study-wide findings and caveats: Among T cells, TCR beta diversity per million cells dropped roughly linearly as age rose.

With a J-beta primer mix and a sample-barcoded 5' primer, a second PCR ran 7 to 11 cycles. Each of the cDNA molecules was tagged by a template-switch adaptor with 12 random nucleotides. MiXCR, applied by TCRdb to the 5' RACE reads, yields one record per CDR3 protein. Here the sample spans roughly 790,000 distinct CDR3 sequences, roughly 47% being singletons. Worth noting for this clonotype: What it binds is unknown.

Sequences were obtained from blood. The TCR sequence derives from a woman in her fifties or sixties in good health.

CDR3 nucleotide sequence: TGTGCCAGCAGCTCAATCCGGGGGACGACCTCCTACGAGCAGTACTTC. Encoded protein: CASSSIRGTTSYEQYF. This chain uses TRBV7-9 with TRBJ2-7, with D maybe TRBD2 (6 bases). The CDR3 has 16 amino acids. Germline V lookup: CDR1 SEHNR, CDR2 FQNEAQ (reference sequence). The ends were cut back, 4 bases at V and 0 bases at J, with 16 bases in the middle.